The rows below give T cell receptor beta chains drawn from one sample of a study of T cells in Graves' hyperthyroidism and ophthalmopathy. TCRdb reprocessed the multiplex PCR reads via MiXCR and lists one record per CDR3 protein. In the table there are roughly 510,000 distinct CDR3 sequences, roughly 45% of which are singletons. Material for sequencing was peripheral blood or thyroid tissue (not recorded which). These receptors all stem from an adult woman with Graves' disease, either hyperthyroidism or ophthalmopathy (not recorded which). Both conserved end residues are part of each CDR3. A D gene is named only where the DNA matches it firmly. Some rows mark clone size as missing; the rest say once, few, many or name a class of expanded clone.

TRBV5-1	-	TRBD1	TRBJ2-5	CASSYRDSQETQYF	TGCGCCAGCAGCTACCGGGACAGCCAAGAGACCCAGTACTTC
TRBV5-1	once	-	TRBJ2-6	CASSLSPGRFSGANVLTF	TGCGCCAGCAGCTTAAGCCCGGGACGCTTCTCTGGGGCCAACGTCCTGACTTTC
TRBV7-9	-	-	TRBJ2-5	CASSLRRSQGTQYF	TGTGCCAGCAGCTTACGGCGGTCACAAGGGACCCAGTACTTC
TRBV7-8	many	TRBD1	TRBJ2-5	CASSNSGTGGRIRSQETQYF	TGTGCCAGCAGCAACTCGGGGACAGGGGGAAGGATAAGGAGCCAAGAGACCCAGTACTTC
TRBV9	-	-	TRBJ1-5	CASSSYGNQPQHF	TGTGCCAGCAGTAGCTATGGCAATCAGCCCCAGCATTTT
TRBV4-1	-	-	TRBJ2-5	CASSHHSSKTQYF	TGCGCCAGCAGCCATCACTCATCAAAGACCCAGTACTTC
TRBV5-1	-	-	TRBJ2-6	CASSPETGANVLTF	TGCGCCAGCAGCCCGGAGACTGGGGCCAACGTCCTGACTTTC
TRBV12-3/TRBV12-4	many	-	TRBJ2-7	CASGTDSTYEQYF	TGTGCCAGCGGAACGGACAGTACCTACGAGCAGTACTTC
TRBV7-1	-	-	TRBJ2-5	CASSHPWEETQYF	TGTGCCAGCAGCCACCCCTGGGAGGAGACCCAGTACTTC
TRBV10-3	-	TRBD2	TRBJ2-7	CAIRSEAGGPFEQYF	TGTGCCATCAGGAGCGAAGCGGGAGGGCCCTTCGAGCAGTACTTC
TRBV20-1	-	-	TRBJ2-2	CSATPPGQKNTGELFF	TGCAGTGCGACGCCGCCCGGACAGAAGAACACCGGGGAGCTGTTTTTT
TRBV10-3	-	-	TRBJ1-1	CATREHDINTEAFF	TGTGCCACCCGTGAGCACGACATAAACACTGAAGCTTTCTTT
TRBV20-1	-	TRBD2	TRBJ2-5	CSASVMKEAGGFHETQYF	TGCAGTGCTAGCGTCATGAAGGAAGCGGGAGGCTTCCATGAGACCCAGTACTTC
TRBV6-1	-	-	TRBJ1-4	CASSRDPDGSEKLFF	TGTGCCAGCAGTCGGGACCCCGACGGGAGTGAAAAACTGTTTTTT
TRBV2	-	TRBD1	TRBJ1-1	CASSMTGSHTEAFF	TGTGCCAGCAGTATGACAGGGTCCCACACCGAAGCTTTCTTT
TRBV7-2	-	TRBD1	TRBJ2-7	CASSLAEGQGLEQYF	TGTGCCAGCAGCTTGGCCGAGGGACAGGGCTTAGAGCAGTACTTC
TRBV20-1	-	-	TRBJ1-5	CSARDRSANQPQHF	TGCAGTGCTAGGGATAGGTCAGCGAATCAGCCCCAGCATTTT
TRBV3-1	-	-	TRBJ1-2	CASSQDRQRSYGYTF	TGTGCCAGCAGCCAAGACAGGCAGAGGAGCTATGGCTACACCTTC
TRBV15	-	-	TRBJ2-5	CATSRARETRETQYF	TGTGCCACCAGCAGAGCTCGGGAAACCCGAGAGACCCAGTACTTC
TRBV2	-	-	TRBJ2-5	CASSPLPLANEETQYF	TGTGCCAGCAGCCCCCTGCCACTCGCGAATGAAGAGACCCAGTACTTC
TRBV5-5	many	-	TRBJ2-3	CASSFGPNTDTQYF	TGTGCCAGCAGCTTCGGGCCCAACACAGATACGCAGTATTTT
TRBV7-9	-	TRBD2	TRBJ2-7	CASSAPGLADYEQYF	TGTGCCAGCAGCGCGCCGGGACTAGCGGACTACGAGCAGTACTTC
TRBV29-1	once	TRBD1	TRBJ1-5	CSVQGEVSYEHF	TGCAGCGTCCAGGGGGAGGTCTCCTACGAGCATTTT
TRBV7-9	many	TRBD2	TRBJ2-2	CASRPSGTTGELFF	TGTGCCAGCAGGCCTAGCGGGACAACCGGGGAGCTGTTTTTT
TRBV29-1	-	TRBD1	TRBJ1-1	CSVGTDNTEAFF	TGCAGCGTAGGGACAGATAACACTGAAGCTTTCTTT
TRBV7-6	-	-	TRBJ1-1	CACSAGGPTLSGTEAFF	TGTGCCTGCAGTGCCGGGGGACCTACACTAAGCGGTACTGAAGCTTTCTTT
TRBV7-2	-	TRBD1	TRBJ1-4	CAKPWGDSQVAATNEKLFF	TGTGCCAAACCCTGGGGGGACAGCCAAGTAGCTGCAACTAATGAAAAACTGTTTTTT
TRBV10-3	many	TRBD1	TRBJ1-6	CAISEFDRGRPAPLHF	TGTGCCATCAGTGAATTCGACAGGGGGCGTCCCGCACCCCTCCACTTT
TRBV7-2	-	-	TRBJ1-1	CASSLMGGRNTEAFF	TGTGCCAGCAGCTTAATGGGGGGAAGGAACACTGAAGCTTTCTTT
TRBV7-9	-	-	TRBJ1-6	CASSKTGSNNSPLHF	TGTGCCAGCAGCAAAACAGGGAGTAATAATTCACCCCTCCACTTT
TRBV10-3	few	TRBD2	TRBJ2-2	CAISEGTRYTGELFF	TGTGCCATCAGTGAAGGGACTAGATACACCGGGGAGCTGTTTTTT
TRBV7-2	-	-	TRBJ2-2	CASSEDRYGELFF	TGTGCCAGCAGCGAGGACCGATACGGGGAGCTGTTTTTT
TRBV28	-	TRBD2	TRBJ2-5	CASSSISGSRTQYF	TGTGCCAGCAGTTCGATTAGCGGGAGTCGGACCCAGTACTTC
TRBV20-1	many	TRBD2	TRBJ2-5	CSASRRAGERETQYF	TGCAGTGCTTCCCGACGAGCGGGAGAACGAGAGACCCAGTACTTC
TRBV15	many	-	TRBJ1-5	CATSRSFRRGSNQPQHF	TGTGCCACCAGCAGATCATTCCGGAGGGGGAGCAATCAGCCCCAGCATTTT
TRBV4-3	-	-	TRBJ1-6	CASSQNGGGRSPLHF	TGCGCCAGCAGCCAAAATGGGGGAGGCAGGTCCCCCCTCCACTTT
TRBV7-2	-	TRBD1	TRBJ1-2	CASSSGQISYGYTF	TGTGCCAGCAGCTCGGGACAGATAAGCTATGGCTACACCTTC
TRBV7-9	many	-	TRBJ2-2	CASSSRDSPGELFF	TGTGCCAGCAGCTCCCGGGACTCCCCCGGGGAGCTGTTTTTT
TRBV20-1	-	TRBD1	TRBJ1-1	CSGTRTGGKVAEAFF	TGCAGTGGCACTAGGACAGGGGGGAAAGTAGCTGAAGCTTTCTTT
TRBV6-4	-	-	TRBJ2-6	CASSDSGAGANVLTF	TGTGCCAGCAGTGACTCGGGGGCTGGGGCCAACGTCCTGACTTTC
TRBV7-9	-	-	TRBJ1-1	CASSLTGKNTEAFF	TGTGCCAGCAGCTTAACAGGAAAGAACACTGAAGCTTTCTTT
TRBV11-1	many	-	TRBJ1-1	CASSPDPKGGTEAFF	TGTGCCAGCAGCCCCGACCCAAAGGGGGGCACTGAAGCTTTCTTT
TRBV11-2	-	-	TRBJ2-5	CASSLDLVFLETQYF	TGTGCCAGCAGCTTAGATCTGGTGTTTCTGGAGACCCAGTACTTC
TRBV10-3	-	TRBD2	TRBJ2-6	CAISDLAGGWAYVLTF	TGTGCCATCAGTGATCTAGCGGGAGGGTGGGCATACGTCCTGACTTTC
TRBV20-1	-	TRBD1	TRBJ1-2	CSAGQGPDYGYTF	TGCAGTGCAGGACAGGGGCCCGATTATGGCTACACCTTC
TRBV10-3	-	-	TRBJ1-6	CAISESRQGPGVPLHF	TGTGCCATCAGTGAGTCGAGGCAGGGCCCGGGGGTTCCCCTCCACTTT